This T cell receptor (beta chain) was obtained from a study of blood T cell repertoires in COVID-19. About the study: Samples representing acute and convalescent COVID-19 were sourced from the United States, Italy and Spain. PBMCs, B-cell-depleted T cells, or T cells provided the cDNA or gDNA that made up the material.

CDR3 length: 15 residues. Methods used by the authors: Reference gene primer amplification in the assay estimated nucleated cell counts. Some clones are missing from TCRdb's copy, which holds only in-frame ones; the method was immunoSEQ multiplex PCR. Clonal size and the V and J genes are those of that table, whereas D and trimming came from the DNA. Among fewer than 120,000 clones listed, 72% were seen once. Sequencing used peripheral blood. The clonotype was recovered from a woman aged 60-75 years with acute or convalescent COVID-19. V gene TRBV21-1 combines with J gene TRBJ1-1; the DNA was not used to check the table's D call, TRBD1. TRBV21-1 corresponds to a pseudogene. The CDR3 bases are TGTGCCAGCAGCAATTGGGGCAGGGGGCGGACTGAAGCTTTCTTT. Its translation: CASSNWGRGRTEAFF.